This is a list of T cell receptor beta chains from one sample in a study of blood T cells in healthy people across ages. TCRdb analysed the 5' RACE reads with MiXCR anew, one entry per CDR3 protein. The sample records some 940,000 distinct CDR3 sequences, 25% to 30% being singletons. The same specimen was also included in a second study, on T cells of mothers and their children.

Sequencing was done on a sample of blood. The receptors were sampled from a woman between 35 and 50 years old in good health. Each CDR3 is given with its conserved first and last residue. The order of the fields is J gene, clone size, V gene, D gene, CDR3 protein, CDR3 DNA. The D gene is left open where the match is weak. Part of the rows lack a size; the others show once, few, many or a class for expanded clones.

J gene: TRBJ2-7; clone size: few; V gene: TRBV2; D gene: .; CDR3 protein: CASGLSVPGYYEQYF; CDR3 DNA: TGTGCCAGCGGCCTCTCTGTCCCCGGGTACTACGAGCAGTACTTC
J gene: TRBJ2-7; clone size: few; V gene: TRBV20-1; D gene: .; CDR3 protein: CSASALDRESYNEQYF; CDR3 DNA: TGCAGTGCTAGTGCACTCGACAGAGAATCCTACAATGAGCAGTACTTC
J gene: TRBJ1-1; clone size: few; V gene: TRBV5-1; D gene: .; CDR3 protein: CASSLDYGNTEAFF; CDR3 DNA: TGCGCCAGCAGCTTGGATTATGGAAACACTGAAGCTTTCTTT
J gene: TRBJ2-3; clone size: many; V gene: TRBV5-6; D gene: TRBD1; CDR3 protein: CASSFGQGLQYF; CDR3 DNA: TGTGCCAGCAGCTTCGGACAGGGCCTGCAGTATTTT
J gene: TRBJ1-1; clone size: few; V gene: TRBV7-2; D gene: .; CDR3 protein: CASSPWEVTEAFF; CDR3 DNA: TGTGCCAGCAGCCCCTGGGAGGTCACTGAAGCTTTCTTT
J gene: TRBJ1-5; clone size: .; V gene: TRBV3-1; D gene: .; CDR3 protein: CASSQDRWQPQHF; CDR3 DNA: TGTGCCAGCAGCCAAGATCGATGGCAGCCCCAGCATTTT
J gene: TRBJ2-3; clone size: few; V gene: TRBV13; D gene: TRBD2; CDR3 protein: CASILNGLAGVDTQYF; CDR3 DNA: TGTGCCAGCATCCTCAACGGACTAGCGGGGGTAGATACGCAGTATTTT
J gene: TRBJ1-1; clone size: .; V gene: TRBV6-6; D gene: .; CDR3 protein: CASSKGGQRNTEAFF; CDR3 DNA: TGTGCCAGCAGCAAGGGGGGACAAAGGAACACTGAAGCTTTCTTT
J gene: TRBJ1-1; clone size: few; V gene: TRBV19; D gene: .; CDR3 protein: CASSISRTAIIGTEAFF; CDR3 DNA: TGTGCCAGTAGTATCTCTCGGACAGCAATAATCGGCACTGAAGCTTTCTTT
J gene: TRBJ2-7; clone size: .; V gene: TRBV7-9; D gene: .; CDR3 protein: CASSSTEVTYEQYF; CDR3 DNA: TGTGCCAGCAGCTCGACAGAGGTGACCTACGAGCAGTACTTC
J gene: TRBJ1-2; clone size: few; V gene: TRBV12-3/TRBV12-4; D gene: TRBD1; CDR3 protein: CASSLRTGGRGYTF; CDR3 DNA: TGTGCCAGCAGTTTGCGGACAGGGGGCCGAGGCTACACCTTC
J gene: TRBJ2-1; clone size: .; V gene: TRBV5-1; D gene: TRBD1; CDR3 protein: CACSRGGGTAGTGGNGQFF; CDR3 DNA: TGCGCCTGCAGCAGGGGCGGGGGAACTGCCGGGACAGGGGGCAATGGGCAGTTCTTC
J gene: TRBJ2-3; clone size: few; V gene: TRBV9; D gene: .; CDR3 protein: CASSVDWSDTQYF; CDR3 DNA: TGTGCCAGCAGCGTAGATTGGTCAGATACGCAGTATTTT
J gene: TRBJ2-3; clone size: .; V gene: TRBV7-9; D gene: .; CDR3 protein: CASSLSGTHGTDTQYF; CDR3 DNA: TGTGCCAGCAGCTTATCCGGGACTCATGGCACAGATACGCAGTATTTT
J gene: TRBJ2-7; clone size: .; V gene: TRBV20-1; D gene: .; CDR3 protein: CSASGGLPSGEQYF; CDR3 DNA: TGCAGTGCTAGTGGGGGACTTCCATCGGGCGAGCAGTACTTC
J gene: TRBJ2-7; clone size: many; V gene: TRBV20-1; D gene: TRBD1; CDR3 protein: CSATRDRGDEQYF; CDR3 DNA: TGCAGTGCCACCCGGGACAGGGGAGACGAGCAGTACTTC
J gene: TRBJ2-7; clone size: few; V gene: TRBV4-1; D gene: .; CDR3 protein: CASSQEHPNYEQYF; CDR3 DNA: TGCGCCAGCAGCCAAGAGCACCCAAACTACGAGCAGTACTTC
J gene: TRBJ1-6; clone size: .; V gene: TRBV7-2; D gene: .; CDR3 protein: CASSLVGRESPLHF; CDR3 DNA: TGTGCCAGCAGCTTAGTCGGCCGGGAGTCACCCCTCCACTTT
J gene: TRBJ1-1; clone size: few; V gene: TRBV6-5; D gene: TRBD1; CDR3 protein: CASSQGGRNTEAFF; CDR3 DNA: TGTGCCAGCAGCCAAGGGGGCAGAAACACTGAAGCTTTCTTT
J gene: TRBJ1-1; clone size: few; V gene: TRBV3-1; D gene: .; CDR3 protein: CASSQGRWTEAFF; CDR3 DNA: TGTGCCAGCAGCCAAGGAAGGTGGACTGAAGCTTTCTTT
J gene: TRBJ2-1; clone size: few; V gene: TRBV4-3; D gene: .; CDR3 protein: CASSQDEGGAYNEQFF; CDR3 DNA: TGCGCCAGCAGCCAAGATGAGGGGGGTGCCTACAATGAGCAGTTCTTC
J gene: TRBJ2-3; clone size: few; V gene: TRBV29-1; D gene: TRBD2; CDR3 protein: CSAPLAGGRDTQYF; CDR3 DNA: TGCAGCGCCCCCCTAGCGGGGGGGAGAGATACGCAGTATTTT
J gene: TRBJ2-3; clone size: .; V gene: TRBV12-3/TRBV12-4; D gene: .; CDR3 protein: CASSFVRASADTQYF; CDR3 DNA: TGTGCCAGCAGTTTTGTAAGAGCCAGCGCAGATACGCAGTATTTT
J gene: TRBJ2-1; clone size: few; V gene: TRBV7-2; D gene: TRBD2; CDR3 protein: CASSLWTSGGGSSYNEQFF; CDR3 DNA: TGTGCCAGCAGCCTTTGGACTAGCGGGGGGGGGAGCTCCTACAATGAGCAGTTCTTC
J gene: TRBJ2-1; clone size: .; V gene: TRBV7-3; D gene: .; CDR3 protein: CASSPQGGSYNERFF; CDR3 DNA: TGTGCCAGCAGCCCCCAGGGGGGCTCCTACAATGAGCGGTTCTTC
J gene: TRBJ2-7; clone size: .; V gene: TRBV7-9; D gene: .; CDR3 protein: CASSFTHEQYF; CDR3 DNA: TGTGCCAGCAGCTTTACCCACGAGCAGTACTTC
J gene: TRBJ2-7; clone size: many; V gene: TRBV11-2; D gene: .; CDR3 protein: CASSSTLSYEQYF; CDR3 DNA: TGTGCCAGCAGCTCGACATTATCCTACGAGCAGTACTTC
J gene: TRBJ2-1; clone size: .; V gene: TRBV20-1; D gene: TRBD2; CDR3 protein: CSAAGTSGGEGNNEQFF; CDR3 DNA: TGCAGTGCCGCCGGGACTAGCGGGGGGGAGGGGAACAATGAGCAGTTCTTC
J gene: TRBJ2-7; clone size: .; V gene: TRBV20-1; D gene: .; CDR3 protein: CSASGDLKSSYNEQYF; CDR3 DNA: TGCAGTGCTAGTGGGGACCTCAAAAGCTCCTACAATGAGCAGTACTTC
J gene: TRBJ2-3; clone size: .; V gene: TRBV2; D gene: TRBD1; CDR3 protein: CASEVGQGSTDTQYF; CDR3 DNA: TGTGCCAGCGAAGTAGGACAGGGGTCTACAGATACGCAGTATTTT
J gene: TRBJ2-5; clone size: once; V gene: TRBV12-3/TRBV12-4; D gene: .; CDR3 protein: CASRRQRRLQETQYF; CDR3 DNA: TGTGCCAGCAGAAGACAGAGGCGTCTCCAAGAGACCCAGTACTTC
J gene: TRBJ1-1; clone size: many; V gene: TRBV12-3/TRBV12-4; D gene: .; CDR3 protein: CASVGAALSTEAFF; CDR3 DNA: TGTGCCAGCGTCGGGGCTGCACTGAGTACTGAAGCTTTCTTT
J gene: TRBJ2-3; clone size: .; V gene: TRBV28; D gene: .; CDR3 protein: CASSPRRGPHTDTQYF; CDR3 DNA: TGTGCCAGCAGCCCTAGGCGGGGGCCCCACACAGATACGCAGTATTTT
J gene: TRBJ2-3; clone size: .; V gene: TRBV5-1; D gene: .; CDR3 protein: CASSVGTHGFDTQYF; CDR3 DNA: TGCGCCAGCAGCGTCGGGACGCATGGGTTCGATACGCAGTATTTT
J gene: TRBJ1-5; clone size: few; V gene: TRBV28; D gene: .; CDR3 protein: CASSLVDDQPQHF; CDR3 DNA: TGTGCCAGCAGTTTAGTTGATGATCAGCCCCAGCATTTT
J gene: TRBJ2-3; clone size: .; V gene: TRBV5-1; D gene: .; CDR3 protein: CASSLEDAADTQYF; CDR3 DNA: TGCGCCAGCAGCTTGGAGGACGCCGCAGATACGCAGTATTTT
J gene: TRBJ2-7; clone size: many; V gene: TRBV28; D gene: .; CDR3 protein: CASTARATRREQYF; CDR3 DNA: TGTGCCAGCACCGCAAGGGCTACCCGTCGCGAGCAGTACTTC
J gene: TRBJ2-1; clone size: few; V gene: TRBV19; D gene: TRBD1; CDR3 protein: CASSIDRGRNNEQFF; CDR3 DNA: TGTGCCAGTAGTATAGACAGGGGGAGAAACAATGAGCAGTTCTTC
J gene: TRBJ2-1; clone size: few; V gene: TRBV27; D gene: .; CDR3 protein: CASSFWAGVNNEQFF; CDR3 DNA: TGTGCCAGCAGTTTTTGGGCAGGGGTGAACAATGAGCAGTTCTTC
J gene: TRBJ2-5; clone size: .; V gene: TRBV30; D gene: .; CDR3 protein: CAWSPKETQYF; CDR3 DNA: TGTGCCTGGAGCCCTAAAGAGACCCAGTACTTC